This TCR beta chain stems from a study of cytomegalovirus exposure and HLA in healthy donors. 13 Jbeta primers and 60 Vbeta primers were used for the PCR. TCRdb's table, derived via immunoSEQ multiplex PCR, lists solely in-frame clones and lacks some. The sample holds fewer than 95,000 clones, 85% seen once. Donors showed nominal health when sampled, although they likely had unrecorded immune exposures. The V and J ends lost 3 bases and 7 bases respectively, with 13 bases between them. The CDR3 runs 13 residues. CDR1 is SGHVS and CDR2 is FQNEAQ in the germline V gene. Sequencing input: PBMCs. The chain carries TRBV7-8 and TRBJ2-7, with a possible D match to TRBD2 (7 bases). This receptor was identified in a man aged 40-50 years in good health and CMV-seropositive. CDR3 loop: CASSLGGAGEQYF. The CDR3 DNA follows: TGTGCCAGCAGCTTGGGGGGGGCGGGGGAGCAGTACTTC.